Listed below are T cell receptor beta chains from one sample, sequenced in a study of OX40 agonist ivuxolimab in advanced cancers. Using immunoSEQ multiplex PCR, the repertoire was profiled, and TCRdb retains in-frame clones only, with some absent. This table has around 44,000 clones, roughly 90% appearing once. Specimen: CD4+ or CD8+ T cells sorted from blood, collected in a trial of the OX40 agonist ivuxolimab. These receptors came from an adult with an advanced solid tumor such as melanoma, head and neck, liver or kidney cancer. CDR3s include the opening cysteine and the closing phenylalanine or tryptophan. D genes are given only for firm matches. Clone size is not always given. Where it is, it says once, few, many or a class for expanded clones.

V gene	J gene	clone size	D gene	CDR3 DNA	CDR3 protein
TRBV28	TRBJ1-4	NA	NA	TGTGCCAGCACCCATAATGAAAAACTGTTTTTT	CASTHNEKLFF
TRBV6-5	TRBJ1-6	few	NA	TGTGCCAGCAAAGGACGGAATAATTCACCCCTCCACTTT	CASKGRNNSPLHF
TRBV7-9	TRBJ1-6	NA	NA	TGTGCCAGCAGCTTATGGGAGACACCCCTCCACTTT	CASSLWETPLHF
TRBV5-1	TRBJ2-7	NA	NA	TGCGCCAGCAGCTTGGAGGGTGAGCAGTACTTC	CASSLEGEQYF
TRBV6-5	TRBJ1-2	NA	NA	TGTGCCAGCAGCCCGGACAGTTCGAACTATGGCTACACCTTC	CASSPDSSNYGYTF
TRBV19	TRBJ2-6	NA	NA	TGTGCCAGTAGTACCCCCGGTTCTGGGGCCAACGTCCTGACTTTC	CASSTPGSGANVLTF
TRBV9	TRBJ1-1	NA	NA	TGTGCCAGCAGCGTAGGCCCCAGGGCTGGAAACACTGAAGCTTTCTTT	CASSVGPRAGNTEAFF
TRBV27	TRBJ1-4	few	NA	TGTGCCAGCAGCTTCGCGGGGGGGGCGCTTAATGAAAAACTGTTTTTT	CASSFAGGALNEKLFF
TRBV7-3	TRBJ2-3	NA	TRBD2	TGTGCCAGCAGCTTCTTGCGGGGGGGCCCGGCAGATACGCAGTATTTT	CASSFLRGGPADTQYF
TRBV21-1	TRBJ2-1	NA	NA	TGTGCCAGCCACCGTGGGGGCATCGGACCCGCCCTCAATGAGCAGTTCTTC	CASHRGGIGPALNEQFF
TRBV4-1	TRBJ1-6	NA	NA	TGCGCCAGCAGCCAAGTCCCCGTCCCCAATTCACCCCTCCACTTT	CASSQVPVPNSPLHF
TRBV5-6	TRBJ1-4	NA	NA	TGTGCCAGCAGCCTGGAGGGAGGAAAACTGTTTTTT	CASSLEGGKLFF
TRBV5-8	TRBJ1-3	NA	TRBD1	TGTGCCAGCAGCCCGGGAGACAGGGTCCCTGGAAACACCATATATTTT	CASSPGDRVPGNTIYF
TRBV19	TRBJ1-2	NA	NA	TGTGCCAGTTCCAGGGAGATCTATGGCTACACCTTC	CASSREIYGYTF
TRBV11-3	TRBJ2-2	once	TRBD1	TGTGCCAGCAGCTCAGACAGGGCGGGGGAGCTGTTTTTT	CASSSDRAGELFF
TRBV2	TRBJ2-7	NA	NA	TGTGCCAGCAGTGAAGGAGCGTTTGCAGACCACTACGAGCAGTACTTC	CASSEGAFADHYEQYF
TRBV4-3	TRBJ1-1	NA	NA	TGCGCCAGCAGCCAAGATACTTCAGGGGAAACAACTGAAGCTTTCTTT	CASSQDTSGETTEAFF
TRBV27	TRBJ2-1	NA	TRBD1	TGTGCCAGCAGCCCTTGGGGACAGGGGACGGATGAGCAGTTCTTC	CASSPWGQGTDEQFF
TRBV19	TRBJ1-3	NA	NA	TGTGCCAGTAGTTACGGAGGAAACACCATATATTTT	CASSYGGNTIYF
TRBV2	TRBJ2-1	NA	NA	TGTGCCAGCACCAACGGAGGGGTACGCTCCTACAATGAGCAGTTCTTC	CASTNGGVRSYNEQFF
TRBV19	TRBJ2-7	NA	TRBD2	TGTGCCAGTAGTATATCAGCGGGGGGCCACTACGAGCAGTACTTC	CASSISAGGHYEQYF
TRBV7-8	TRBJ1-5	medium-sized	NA	TGTGCCAGCAGCTTAGGTCCGGGGCAGCCCCAGCATTTT	CASSLGPGQPQHF
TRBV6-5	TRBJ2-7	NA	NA	TGTGCCAGCAGTTTTTCAGGGGCCTACGAGCAGTACTTC	CASSFSGAYEQYF
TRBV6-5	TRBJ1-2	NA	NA	TGTGCCAGCAGTTACCAGGGGTTTGCTAACTATGGCTACACCTTC	CASSYQGFANYGYTF
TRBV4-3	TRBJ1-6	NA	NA	TGCGCCAGCAGCCAAGATCCCCAGCATTCCAATTCACCCCTCCACTTT	CASSQDPQHSNSPLHF
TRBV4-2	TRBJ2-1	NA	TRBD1	TGTGCCAGCAGCCAAACCGGGACAGGGGCCAATGAGCAGTTCTTC	CASSQTGTGANEQFF
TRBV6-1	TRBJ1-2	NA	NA	TGTGCCAGCAGTGACAGGCCCTCCTATGGCTACACCTTC	CASSDRPSYGYTF
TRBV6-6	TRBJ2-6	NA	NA	TGTGCCAGCAGTCGGACTCGATCCGGGGCCAACGTCCTGACTTTC	CASSRTRSGANVLTF